The 29 T cell receptor beta chains reported below all come from one sample, sequenced in a study of cytomegalovirus exposure and HLA in healthy donors. Primers for the PCR totalled 60 Vbeta and 13 Jbeta. Repertoires were generated with immunoSEQ multiplex PCR, while TCRdb's copy carries only in-frame clones and drops some. The repertoire holds 150,000 to 200,000 clones, with approximately 82% as singletons. The sequenced material came from PBMCs. Receptors were obtained from a man over 45 in good health and CMV-seropositive.

V is TRBV5-1 and J is TRBJ1-3; D is undetermined. CDR1 is SGHRS, CDR2 YFSETQ, per germline. V gave up 0 bases and J gave up 0 bases, with 16 bases separating them. The CDR3 totals 18 residues. CDR3 region: CASSLGPTDTNSGNTIYF. CDR3 DNA sequence: TGCGCCAGCAGCTTGGGACCTACAGATACCAACTCTGGAAACACCATATATTTT.

This sequence joins TRBV12-5 and TRBJ2-3; D might be TRBD1 (6 bases). Germline assignment: CDR1 LGHNT and CDR2 FRNRAP. The V end was cut by 5 bases, the J end by 3 bases, with 15 bases between. This CDR3 comprises 15 residues. CDR3 sequence reads: CASGDTGWGTDTQYF. The CDR3 DNA reads TGTGCTAGTGGTGACACAGGGTGGGGGACAGATACGCAGTATTTT.

This chain uses TRBV7-9 with TRBJ1-2, with a possible D match to TRBD1 (6 bases). CDR3 length: 17 amino acids. The germline V gene has CDR1 SEHNR and CDR2 FQNEAQ (reference sequence). V dropped 6 bases and J dropped 7 bases, with 27 bases sitting between them. The CDR3 sequence: CASRGARGRGGGRGYTF. DNA of the CDR3: TGTGCCAGCAGAGGGGCTCGAGGGAGAGGGGGGGGCCGTGGCTACACCTTC.

The genes are TRBV4-2 and TRBJ2-3; possibly TRBD2 for D (5 bases). The CDR3 totals 13 residues. Germline CDR1 is LGHNA and CDR2 is YNFKEQ. The V end lost 2 bases, the J end lost 3 bases, and 6 bases lay between the germline ends. CDR3 DNA sequence: TGTGCCAGCAGCCAAACTAGGACAGATACGCAGTATTTT. It codes for CASSQTRTDTQYF.

V gene TRBV12-5 combines with J gene TRBJ2-7; maybe TRBD2 (6 bases). The germline gives CDR1 LGHNT, CDR2 FRNRAP. This CDR3 has 14 amino acids. V gave up 1 base and J gave up 5 bases, with 12 bases separating them. The CDR3 coding sequence is TGTGCTAGTGGTTTGGCGGGACTGCCCCACGAGCAGTACTTC. It encodes CASGLAGLPHEQYF.

The CDR3 nucleotides read TGTGCCAGCAGCTCCTCGATTGTCGGGACATACAATGAGCAGTTCTTC. Translating it yields CASSSSIVGTYNEQFF. The chain joins TRBV5-6 to TRBJ2-1; D may be TRBD1 (6 bases). Trimming removed 3 bases from V and 4 bases from J, with 17 bases in between. In germline, CDR1 is SGHDT, CDR2 YYEEEE. CDR3 size: 16 residues.

The gene calls are TRBV7-9 and TRBJ1-1; maybe TRBD1 (5 bases). Germline CDR1 reads SEHNR; CDR2 reads FQNEAQ (reference sequence). V was cut by 4 bases and J by 8 bases, with 14 bases left in between. The CDR3 extends over 13 amino acids. CDR3 in DNA: TGTGCCAGCAGCTCAATATCGACAGTAGAAGCTTTCTTT. This codes for CASSSISTVEAFF.

V is TRBV18 and J is TRBJ2-6; perhaps TRBD1 as D (5 bases). Per germline, CDR1 KGHSH and CDR2 LQKENI. V lost 8 bases and J 1 base, leaving 15 bases between the germline ends. CDR3 length: 16 residues. The CDR3 DNA follows: TGTGCCAGCCGCCTAGGGGTCTCATCTGGGGCCAACGTCCTGACTTTC. It codes for CASRLGVSSGANVLTF.

In this sample, this clone turned up a few times. The chain uses TRBV7-3 and TRBJ1-2, with 11 bases identical to TRBD1. CDR1 is SGHTA and CDR2 is FQGTGA in the germline V gene. There are 14 residues in the CDR3. Losses at the gene ends were 2 bases for V and 8 bases for J; bases not matched to a gene: 4. The CDR3 sequence is CASSLGTGGDGYTF. Here the CDR3 DNA reads TGTGCCAGCAGCTTAGGGACAGGGGGGGACGGCTACACCTTC.

This chain joins TRBV2 and TRBJ1-2, with 7 nucleotides matching TRBD1. The CDR3 consists of 13 residues. The ends lost 3 bases at V and 4 bases at J; junction bases unmatched: 2. CDR1 SNHLY and CDR2 FYNNEI come from the germline V gene. CDR3 in DNA: TGTGCCAGCAGTGAGCGGGACAGCTATGGCTACACCTTC. It translates to CASSERDSYGYTF.

V and J are TRBV9 and TRBJ1-3; TRBD1 agrees at 7 bases. CDR3 length: 17 residues. The V gene's germline CDR1 is SGDLS and CDR2 YYNGEE. With V trimmed by 0 bases and J by 3 bases, 9 bases remained unmatched. The CDR3 DNA is TGTGCCAGCAGCGTAGGGGCAGGGGGACGTTTTGGAAACACCATATATTTT. Protein: CASSVGAGGRFGNTIYF.

This chain uses TRBV7-9 with TRBJ1-5; weak D call: TRBD1 (6 bases). The CDR3 consists of 16 residues. Per germline, CDR1 SEHNR and CDR2 FQNEAQ (reference sequence). V lost 1 base and J 0 bases, leaving 10 bases between the germline ends. The CDR3 reads CASSLGSGASNQPQHF. Here the CDR3 DNA reads TGTGCCAGCAGCTTAGGATCAGGGGCTAGCAATCAGCCCCAGCATTTT.

In its sample, this clone was seen once. The chain recombines TRBV2 with TRBJ1-1; D is possibly TRBD1 (5 bases). V gave up 5 bases and J gave up 2 bases, with 12 bases separating them. CDR3 length: 14 residues. CDR1 is SNHLY, CDR2 FYNNEI, per germline. CDR3 bases: TGTGCCAGCAGTCTCGGGGGAGCAAACACTGAAGCTTTCTTT. Translation gives CASSLGGANTEAFF.

This clone was counted only a few times. Distinct nucleotide sequences in the sample also encode this CDR3. As DNA, the CDR3 is TGTGCCAGCAGCTTCCGGGACAGTGTCGGAGAGACCCAGTACTTC. Protein: CASSFRDSVGETQYF. This rearrangement joins TRBV9 to TRBJ2-5, with 7 positions matching TRBD1. CDR1 and CDR2 from the germline V gene are SGDLS and YYNGEE. The CDR3 totals 15 residues. J was trimmed by 4 bases and V by 4 bases; bases with no gene match: 10. The full variable domain, its missing parts supplied by reference TRBV9 and TRBJ2-5, is DSGVTQTPKHLITATGQRVTLRCSPRSGDLSVYWYQQSLDQGLQFLIQYYNGEERAKGNILERFSAQQFPDLHSELNLSSLELGDSALYFCASSFRDSVGETQYFGPGTRLLVL.

Here the CDR3 reads CASSVLPGGGTDTQYF. CDR3 coding DNA: TGTGCCAGCAGCGTTCTCCCGGGGGGCGGCACAGATACGCAGTATTTT. V gene TRBV9 combines with J gene TRBJ2-3; D may be TRBD2 (7 bases). CDR3 length equals 16 residues. V was trimmed by 2 bases and J by 1 base, leaving 14 bases between them. Looked up from germline, CDR1 is SGDLS and CDR2 is YYNGEE.

The V and J genes are TRBV19 and TRBJ1-2; 8 positions match TRBD1. The CDR3 runs 14 residues. Germline trimming cut 6 bases from V and 4 bases from J; bases unmatched to any gene: 7. CDR1 LNHDA and CDR2 SQIVND come from the germline V gene (reference sequence). The CDR3 loop reads CASSPGQGTYGYTF. The CDR3, as DNA: TGTGCCAGTAGCCCTGGACAGGGTACCTATGGCTACACCTTC.

The chain employs TRBV6-1 and TRBJ2-5; D is possibly TRBD1 (5 bases). Germline lookup yields CDR1 MNHNS and CDR2 SASEGT. V was clipped by 1 base and J by 11 bases, with 20 bases between them. This CDR3 is built from 15 residues. The CDR3 nucleotides are TGTGCCAGCAGTGAAGAGTGGGGCCCTGTTTTGGGGCAGTACTTC. It yields the protein CASSEEWGPVLGQYF.

V gene TRBV5-4 combines with J gene TRBJ1-1; 10 bases fit TRBD1. The germline CDR1 and CDR2 sequences are SGHNT and YYREEE (reference sequence). J lost 5 bases, V lost 0 bases, and 7 bases had no gene match. The CDR3 contains 16 residues. DNA for the CDR3: TGTGCCAGCAGCTTGGGACTGACAGGGGGCGGGACTGAAGCTTTCTTT. The encoded protein is CASSLGLTGGGTEAFF.

This clone was picked up a small number of times. V gene TRBV7-2 combines with J gene TRBJ1-2; 7 bases map to TRBD1. The germline CDR1 and CDR2 sequences are SGHTA and FQGNSA. The CDR3 extends over 13 amino acids. Germline trimming cut 5 bases from V and 8 bases from J; bases unmatched to any gene: 8. The CDR3: CASSRDRARGYTF. CDR3 bases: TGTGCCAGCAGCCGCGACAGGGCGCGAGGCTACACCTTC.

A single count supports this clone. The rearrangement links TRBV11-2 to TRBJ1-2, with D possibly being TRBD1 (5 bases). Between the trimmed V and J ends, which lost 5 bases and 4 bases, there was a span of 14 bases. Germline-derived CDR1 and CDR2 are SGHAT and FQNNGV. This CDR3 is built from 14 residues. CDR3 nucleotide sequence: TGTGCCAGCAGCCTCCAGGGTAGGATCTATGGCTACACCTTC. Translated, it gives CASSLQGRIYGYTF.

The J gene is TRBJ1-2, the V gene TRBV7-2; D not resolved. Trimming removed 1 base at V and 7 bases at J, with 13 bases between. The CDR3 sequence is 14 residues long. Germline CDR1 is SGHTA and CDR2 is FQGNSA. The CDR3 spells CASSLDPGRTGYTF. DNA of the CDR3: TGTGCCAGCAGCTTAGATCCGGGGAGAACTGGCTACACCTTC.

Points on this clone: One junction end does not reproduce the germline sequence, and a read error may be involved. The same CDR3 can be traced to other DNA sequences in this sample. The genes are TRBV9 and TRBJ2-3, with 12 bases fitting TRBD2. The CDR3 is 16 residues long. CDR1 SGDLS and CDR2 YYNGEE come from the germline V gene. The CDR3 nucleotides are TGCGCCAGCAGCCCCCGGACTAGCGGGGTCACAGATACGCAGTATTTT. Protein: CASSPRTSGVTDTQYF.

The chain couples TRBV10-3 to TRBJ2-2, with a tentative D call TRBD1 (7 bases). Between the trimmed V and J ends, which lost 2 bases and 2 bases, there was a span of 9 bases. The CDR3 covers 15 residues. Per germline, CDR1 ENHRY and CDR2 SYGVKD. CDR3 sequence reads: CAISEQGGNTGELFF. The CDR3 nucleotides read TGTGCCATCAGTGAGCAGGGGGGCAACACCGGGGAGCTGTTTTTT.

V and J are TRBV6-5 and TRBJ1-2; D ambiguous. CDR1 and CDR2 (germline): MNHEY, SVGAGI. Deletions cut 0 bases from V and 2 bases from J, with 13 bases between. CDR3 length: 16 amino acids. The DNA of the CDR3 is TGTGCCAGCAGTTACTCGGTCCTACTTTCCAACTATGGCTACACCTTC. It specifies CASSYSVLLSNYGYTF.

The V call is TRBV7-9, the J call TRBJ2-3; TRBD1 matches at 10 bases. In germline, CDR1 is SEHNR, CDR2 FQNEAQ (reference sequence). The CDR3 is 14 residues long. V was clipped by 5 bases and J by 7 bases; unmatched bases: 6. CDR3 sequence reads: CASSTGTGVNTQYF. The CDR3 bases are TGTGCCAGCAGCACCGGGACAGGGGTTAATACGCAGTATTTT.

The chain recombines TRBV5-6 with TRBJ1-6, with D maybe TRBD1 (5 bases). V lost 4 bases and J 11 bases, leaving 19 bases between the germline ends. The germline gives CDR1 SGHDT, CDR2 YYEEEE. This CDR3 is built from 15 residues. Here the CDR3 DNA reads TGTGCCAGCAGCAGGTTGGGGCCTTCCACAACACCCCTCCACTTT. Its translation is CASSRLGPSTTPLHF.

The CDR3 DNA follows: TGTGCCAGCAGCCCGGACTACTACGAGCAGTACTTC. As protein: CASSPDYYEQYF. The rearrangement links TRBV14 to TRBJ2-7, with D perhaps TRBD2 (6 bases). CDR3 size: 12 residues. Trimming pared 4 bases from V and 3 bases from J, leaving 7 bases between. Germline V gene lookup returns CDR1 SGHDN and CDR2 FVKESK. Drawing the rest from reference TRBV14 and TRBJ2-7, the complete variable domain is EAGVTQFPSHSVIEKGQTVTLRCDPISGHDNLYWYRRVMGKEIKFLLHFVKESKQDESGMPNNRFLAERTGGTYSTLKVQPAELEDSGVYFCASSPDYYEQYFGPGTRLTVT.

The V gene is TRBV25-1, the J gene TRBJ1-2, with TRBD1 matching over 12 bases. The CDR3 spans 17 residues. V dropped 3 bases and J dropped 6; count of bases not matched to a gene: 11. Germline V gene data show CDR1 as MGHDK and CDR2 as SYGVNS. CDR3 protein: CASSETGTGGKYDGYTF. Here the CDR3 DNA reads TGTGCCAGCAGTGAGACCGGGACAGGGGGCAAATACGATGGCTACACCTTC.

This clone is a singleton in its sample. The sample holds other DNA sequences that translate to the same CDR3. The V and J genes are TRBV7-9 and TRBJ2-5; TRBD2 might be the D (8 bases). This CDR3 has 16 amino acids. V was cut by 5 bases and J by 5 bases, with 21 bases left in between. From germline, CDR1 is SEHNR and CDR2 FQNEAQ (reference sequence). CDR3 nucleotide sequence: TGTGCCAGCAGCAAAGGACTAGCAGGGGGGTTGGAGACCCAGTACTTC. This codes for CASSKGLAGGLETQYF.